This entry lists 30 T cell receptor beta chains sequenced from one sample in a study of T cell changes during pregnancy in multiple sclerosis. Using immunoSEQ multiplex PCR, the repertoire was profiled, and TCRdb retains in-frame clones only, with some absent. Among approximately 70,000 clones listed, just under 95% were seen once. Sequenced material: peripheral blood, taken in the second trimester of pregnancy. The receptors were gathered from a female donor with multiple sclerosis, enrolled in a pregnancy study.

The rearrangement joins TRBV9 to TRBJ2-2; TRBD1 agrees at 12 bases. The CDR3 is 16 residues long. V lost 0 bases and J lost 4; bases outside the gene matches: 1. Germline assignment: CDR1 SGDLS and CDR2 YYNGEE. The CDR3 nucleotides are TGTGCCAGCAGCGTAGGGGGACAGGGGGCCACCGGGGAGCTGTTTTTT. It encodes CASSVGGQGATGELFF.

The chain links TRBV6-1 to TRBJ1-5; 9 bases match TRBD1. The V and J ends lost 2 bases and 5 bases, in that order; junction bases with no gene match: 7. CDR1 MNHNS and CDR2 SASEGT come from the germline V gene. CDR3 length: 16 amino acids. The CDR3 reads CASSEFMGQGYQPQHF. The CDR3, as DNA: TGTGCCAGCAGTGAATTTATGGGACAGGGTTATCAGCCCCAGCATTTT.

The rearrangement uses TRBV7-2 and TRBJ2-7; D may be TRBD1 (5 bases). The CDR3 covers 13 residues. The V gene's germline CDR1 is SGHTA and CDR2 FQGNSA. Trimming cost V 8 bases and J 0 bases, with 11 bases left between them. The CDR3 spells CASGVTDSYEQYF. Written as DNA, the CDR3 is TGTGCCAGCGGCGTGACAGACTCCTACGAGCAGTACTTC.

V and J are TRBV18 and TRBJ2-1; D possibly corresponds to TRBD1 (6 bases). The CDR3 is made up of 15 amino acids. CDR1 and CDR2 (germline): KGHSH, LQKENI. V was shortened by 2 bases and J by 9 bases, with 17 bases between the two germline ends. In DNA, the CDR3 is TGTGCCAGCTCACCAAAGGTTTCTAGCAGGGGTGAGCAGTTCTTC. Translating gives CASSPKVSSRGEQFF.

This chain connects TRBV6-5 to TRBJ2-3; D remains unclear. V was clipped by 2 bases and J by 2 bases, with 8 bases between them. There are 14 residues in the CDR3. Per germline, CDR1 MNHEY and CDR2 SVGAGI. The CDR3 DNA reads TGTGCCAGCAGTTACGGGCAGCCCACAGATACGCAGTATTTT. As protein: CASSYGQPTDTQYF.

With respect to this clone: This may be a read error: a much more frequent sequence differs by one nucleotide. This specimen includes other DNA sequences encoding the same CDR3. This rearrangement joins TRBV6-4 to TRBJ2-3; TRBD2 matches 7 bases. V shed 2 bases, J shed 1 base, and the junction held 0 bases outside the gene matches. Germline CDR1 reads MRHNA; CDR2 reads SNTAGT. The CDR3 spans 14 residues. DNA of the CDR3: TGTGCCAGCAGTGACGGGGGGGGCACAGATACGCAGTATTTT. Protein sequence: CASSDGGGTDTQYF.

V is TRBV19 and J is TRBJ2-1; D gene ambiguous. This CDR3 contains 14 residues. Deletions cut 0 bases from V and 10 bases from J, with 13 bases between. Germline V gene lookup returns CDR1 LNHDA and CDR2 SQIVND (reference sequence). CDR3 protein: CASSIEISRHEQFF. The CDR3 DNA is TGTGCCAGTAGTATAGAGATTTCGAGACACGAGCAGTTCTTC.

The chain couples TRBV28 to TRBJ1-3; 7 bases map to TRBD1. The germline gives CDR1 MDHEN, CDR2 SYDVKM. The CDR3 has 13 amino acids. V trimming: 5 bases; J trimming: 7 bases; junction bases outside the gene matches: 5. The DNA of the CDR3 is TGTGCCAGCAGTCTTGACAGGGTGAACACCATATATTTT. It translates to CASSLDRVNTIYF.

This clone was found once. This chain uses TRBV7-2 with TRBJ2-3; TRBD1 matches at 10 bases. This CDR3 comprises 15 residues. Looked up from germline, CDR1 is SGHTA and CDR2 is FQGNSA. V gave up 6 bases and J gave up 3 bases; unmatched junction bases: 6. CDR3 DNA sequence: TGTGCCAGCAGGACGGACAGGGGGTCGACAGATACGCAGTATTTT. Encoded protein: CASRTDRGSTDTQYF.

The rearrangement uses TRBV5-1 and TRBJ2-1; 8 nucleotides match TRBD2. This CDR3 comprises 15 residues. CDR1 and CDR2 from the germline V gene are SGHRS and YFSETQ. Trimming took 6 bases from V and 6 from J; bases not matched to a gene: 11. CDR3 coding DNA: TGCGCCAGCAACCCCTTCAGCGGGAGTAGCAATGAGCAGTTCTTC. Residues: CASNPFSGSSNEQFF.

The chain uses TRBV18 and TRBJ2-7, with 9 bases lining up with TRBD1. CDR1 is KGHSH and CDR2 is LQKENI in the germline V gene. The V segment lost 6 bases and the J segment 4 bases; nucleotides outside the gene matches: 7. The CDR3 is made up of 14 amino acids. CDR3 sequence reads: CASSQDRGAYEQYF. The CDR3 nucleotides are TGTGCCAGCTCCCAAGACAGGGGGGCGTACGAGCAGTACTTC. Based on the CDR3 plus reference TRBV18 and TRBJ2-7, the full variable domain is NAGVMQNPRHLVRRRGQEARLRCSPMKGHSHVYWYRQLPEEGLKFMVYLQKENIIDESGMPKERFSAEFPKEGPSILRIQQVVRGDSAAYFCASSQDRGAYEQYFGPGTRLTVT.

The chain recombines TRBV4-3 with TRBJ2-7; TRBD1 agrees at 9 bases. Germline CDR1 LGHNA, CDR2 YSLEER. J was trimmed by 6 bases and V by 4 bases; bases with no gene match: 10. The CDR3 runs 15 residues. The CDR3 region is CASSREWGQGREQYF. The CDR3 DNA is TGCGCCAGCAGCCGCGAGTGGGGACAGGGACGCGAGCAGTACTTC.

This clone was detected once. The CDR3 here is CASSLNSLKNIQYF. The CDR3 DNA reads as TGTGCCAGCAGTTTAAACAGCCTTAAAAACATTCAGTACTTC. V and J are TRBV27 and TRBJ2-4; the D is unclear. The CDR3 consists of 14 residues. Trimming stripped 2 bases from V and 4 bases from J, with 9 bases between. Germline loops: CDR1 MNHEY, CDR2 SMNVEV (reference sequence).

The gene calls are TRBV7-9 and TRBJ2-7; 8 nucleotides align to TRBD1. Germline V CDR1 and CDR2: SEHNR, FQNEAQ (reference sequence). The length of the CDR3 is 16 residues. The junction had 10 bases not matched to a gene; V was cut back by 5 bases and J by 1 base. The CDR3 DNA is TGTGCCAGCAGCCCAGGGCCGGGGACAGGTTCCTACGAGCAGTACTTC. Protein sequence: CASSPGPGTGSYEQYF.

The DNA of the CDR3 is TGTGCCAGCGGGCTGGGGCAATTTAACTATGGCTACACCTTC. It is translated as CASGLGQFNYGYTF. V is TRBV7-2 and J is TRBJ1-2; D possibly corresponds to TRBD1 (5 bases). CDR1 SGHTA and CDR2 FQGNSA come from the germline V gene. This CDR3 region has 14 residues. With 8 bases removed from V and 1 base from J, the gap between germline ends came to 14 bases.

This rearrangement joins TRBV5-1 to TRBJ1-1; 9 bases fit TRBD1. Germline V CDR1 and CDR2: SGHRS, YFSETQ. The length of the CDR3 is 13 residues. The trim removed 8 bases at V and 1 base at J, leaving 3 bases unmatched. The CDR3, as DNA: TGCGCCAGTGGACAGGGGAGGAACACTGAAGCTTTCTTT. Its protein is CASGQGRNTEAFF.

The chain uses TRBV10-3 and TRBJ2-1; TRBD2 aligns across 7 bases. Germline assignment: CDR1 ENHRY and CDR2 SYGVKD. The CDR3 has 17 residues. V trimming: 2 bases; J trimming: 0 bases; junction bases outside the gene matches: 7. The CDR3 DNA reads TGTGCCATCAGTGAGATAGATAGCGGGTCCTCCTACAATGAGCAGTTCTTC. Translated, it gives CAISEIDSGSSYNEQFF.

The chain joins TRBV4-3 to TRBJ1-6; maybe TRBD1 (5 bases). CDR3 size: 17 residues. V was shortened by 4 bases and J by 0 bases, with 13 bases between the two germline ends. Germline V gene sequence: CDR1 LGHNA, CDR2 YSLEER. This CDR3 is CASSPDILSSYNSPLHF. For the CDR3, the DNA is TGCGCCAGCAGCCCGGACATCCTAAGCTCCTATAATTCACCCCTCCACTTT.

The chain uses TRBV6-5 and TRBJ2-7; TRBD2 might be the D (5 bases). The CDR3 is made up of 11 amino acids. V lost 7 bases, J lost 6 bases, and 10 bases lay in between. Per the germline V gene, CDR1 is MNHEY and CDR2 is SVGAGI. The CDR3 loop is CASISRGEQYF. CDR3 nucleotide sequence: TGTGCCAGCATCTCCCGGGGCGAGCAGTACTTC.

The J gene is TRBJ1-4, the V gene TRBV25-1; 8 bases are a match to TRBD1. The CDR3 runs to 15 residues. Trimming removed 3 bases from V and 5 bases from J; junction bases left unmatched: 5. Germline-derived CDR1 and CDR2 are MGHDK and SYGVNS. In DNA form, the CDR3 reads TGTGCCAGCAGTGAGGCCACAGGGGGGAATGAAAAACTGTTTTTT. Translating gives CASSEATGGNEKLFF.

CDR3 DNA sequence: TGTGCCAGCAGCCCGGGAGCTAGATTCAGTACTGAAGCTTTCTTT. Translating it yields CASSPGARFSTEAFF. This chain connects TRBV2 to TRBJ1-1, with D hard to call. The germline V gene has CDR1 SNHLY and CDR2 FYNNEI. The CDR3 loop spans 15 amino acids. V was cut by 6 bases and J by 5 bases, with 19 bases left in between.

J is TRBJ1-1 and V is TRBV28, with D perhaps matching TRBD1 (6 bases). The CDR3 is made up of 11 amino acids. Per germline, CDR1 MDHEN and CDR2 SYDVKM. V lost 6 bases, J lost 8 bases, and 10 bases lay in between. CDR3: CASRTGPEAFF. The CDR3 DNA sequence: TGTGCCAGCAGAACAGGGCCCGAAGCTTTCTTT.

The rearrangement joins TRBV5-6 to TRBJ2-3; D call uncertain. The CDR3 totals 17 residues. V lost 3 bases and J 6 bases, leaving 23 bases between the germline ends. Per germline, CDR1 SGHDT and CDR2 YYEEEE. Written as DNA, the CDR3 is TGTGCCAGCAGCTCTGCTGTCGGCCCAGAGCGCATGGATACGCAGTATTTT. Amino acid sequence: CASSSAVGPERMDTQYF.

V gene TRBV6-1 combines with J gene TRBJ2-7; D ambiguous. Trimming took off 0 bases at V and 0 bases at J, with 12 bases between the two ends. The V gene's germline CDR1 is MNHNS and CDR2 SASEGT. The CDR3 has 16 residues. CDR3 protein: CASSEAGVKLSYEQYF. The CDR3 region has the DNA TGTGCCAGCAGTGAAGCTGGAGTCAAACTCTCCTACGAGCAGTACTTC.

The rearrangement joins TRBV30 to TRBJ2-1; D might be TRBD2 (6 bases). The CDR3 length is 16 residues. V was pared by 0 bases and J by 7 bases, with 19 bases between. The germline CDR1 and CDR2 sequences are GTSNPN and SVGIG (reference sequence). As DNA, the CDR3 is TGTGCCTGGAGTGTAATGCTAGCGTCAAGAGGGAATGAGCAGTTCTTC. It yields the protein CAWSVMLASRGNEQFF.

CDR3 residues: CASSSGTGEGYEQYF. The CDR3 nucleotides read TGTGCCAGCAGCTCAGGGACAGGGGAGGGATACGAGCAGTACTTC. J is TRBJ2-7 and V is TRBV11-2, with 10 bases that match TRBD1. Per germline, CDR1 SGHAT and CDR2 FQNNGV. The CDR3 contains 15 residues. The trim removed 4 bases at V and 4 bases at J, leaving 7 bases unmatched.

The chain couples TRBV5-1 to TRBJ2-7, with D possibly matching TRBD1 (5 bases). V was cut by 0 bases and J by 3 bases, with 7 bases left in between. The CDR3 has 13 amino acids. Germline V gives CDR1 SGHRS, CDR2 YFSETQ. CDR3 in DNA: TGCGCCAGCAGCTTGGACAGGATCTACGAGCAGTACTTC. The encoded protein is CASSLDRIYEQYF.

This clone was counted once. The chain employs TRBV5-4 and TRBJ2-5; 7 nucleotides agree with TRBD1. The V gene end was trimmed by 2 bases and the J gene end by 1 base; junction bases not matched to a gene: 5. CDR1 and CDR2 (germline): SGHNT, YYREEE (reference sequence). The CDR3 has 15 residues. CDR3 sequence (DNA): TGTGCCAGCAGCTTATCCGGGACAGCCCAAGAGACCCAGTACTTC. Translated, it gives CASSLSGTAQETQYF.

V usage is TRBV11-2 and J usage is TRBJ2-7; TRBD2 agrees at 9 bases. Trimming took 4 bases from V and 2 from J; bases not matched to a gene: 3. The germline V gene has CDR1 SGHAT and CDR2 FQNNGV. The CDR3 sequence is 14 residues long. The CDR3 nucleotides are TGTGCCAGCAGCTCTTCTAGCGGGGCCTACGAGCAGTACTTC. Translating gives CASSSSSGAYEQYF.

This chain connects TRBV29-1 to TRBJ1-6; D gene unclear. V gave up 1 base and J gave up 15 bases, with 10 bases separating them. There are 11 residues in the CDR3. The germline gives CDR1 SQVTM, CDR2 ANQGSEA. In DNA form, the CDR3 reads TGCAGCGTTGAAGTAGCGGACCACCTCCACTTT. This sequence encodes CSVEVADHLHF.